The rows below give T cell receptor beta chains drawn from one sample of a study of vaccination effects on CD4 cells after COVID-19. Profiling relied on immunoSEQ multiplex PCR, and the TCRdb table lists in-frame clones only, not all of them. This table has tens of thousands of clones, 76% appearing once. These receptors' targets are unknown. Sequences were derived from CD4+ T cells from PBMCs cultured without peptide, sampled after COVID-19 vaccination. Receptor source: a human donor who had a prior SARS-CoV-2 infection. Both conserved end residues are part of each CDR3. Each record gives: V gene, J gene, D gene, clone size, CDR3 protein, CDR3 DNA. A D gene is named only where the DNA matches it firmly. Only some rows state a clone size, as once, few, many or a class for expanded clones.

V: TRBV5-5
J: TRBJ2-5
D: .
size: .
CDR3: CASSPGHLQETQYF
DNA: TGTGCCAGCAGCCCGGGACACCTACAAGAGACCCAGTACTTC

V: TRBV6-5
J: TRBJ2-1
D: TRBD1
size: .
CDR3: CASSYSGTENNEQFF
DNA: TGTGCCAGCAGTTATTCAGGGACAGAAAACAATGAGCAGTTCTTC

V: TRBV18
J: TRBJ2-7
D: .
size: .
CDR3: CASSPRLGRVEEQYF
DNA: TGTGCCAGCTCACCACGGTTGGGCAGGGTTGAGGAGCAGTACTTC

V: TRBV7-8
J: TRBJ2-7
D: TRBD2
size: few
CDR3: CASSLVGLAGRDEQYF
DNA: TGTGCCAGCAGCTTAGTGGGACTAGCGGGAAGGGACGAGCAGTACTTC

V: TRBV2
J: TRBJ1-5
D: .
size: .
CDR3: CASGPPSNQPQHF
DNA: TGTGCCAGCGGCCCCCCTAGCAATCAGCCCCAGCATTTT

V: TRBV2
J: TRBJ2-1
D: TRBD2
size: .
CDR3: CATTGLAEIYNEQFF
DNA: TGTGCCACTACGGGACTAGCGGAGATATACAATGAGCAGTTCTTC

V: TRBV7-2
J: TRBJ2-7
D: TRBD2
size: few
CDR3: CASSFISAGTSGYEQYF
DNA: TGTGCCAGCAGCTTTATAAGCGCCGGGACTAGCGGGTACGAGCAGTACTTC

V: TRBV7-9
J: TRBJ1-2
D: .
size: .
CDR3: CASIEERGSRNYGYTF
DNA: TGTGCCAGCATAGAAGAAAGGGGTAGTCGCAACTATGGCTACACCTTC

V: TRBV5-3
J: TRBJ2-3
D: TRBD2
size: few
CDR3: CARSVTSGTDTQYF
DNA: TGTGCCAGAAGCGTGACTAGCGGCACAGATACGCAGTATTTT

V: TRBV5-1
J: TRBJ2-5
D: .
size: .
CDR3: CASSLRVGETQYF
DNA: TGCGCCAGCAGCTTGCGGGTGGGGGAGACCCAGTACTTC

V: TRBV18
J: TRBJ1-5
D: .
size: few
CDR3: CASSPDRPNQPQHF
DNA: TGTGCCAGCTCCCCCGACAGACCGAATCAGCCCCAGCATTTT

V: TRBV6-2/TRBV6-3
J: TRBJ2-1
D: .
size: .
CDR3: CASSYNPGPFYNEQFF
DNA: TGTGCCAGCAGTTACAACCCCGGACCCTTCTACAATGAGCAGTTCTTC

V: TRBV2
J: TRBJ1-6
D: .
size: .
CDR3: CASSKRPGHNSPLHF
DNA: TGTGCCAGCAGTAAAAGGCCCGGGCATAATTCACCCCTCCACTTT

V: TRBV7-2
J: TRBJ1-2
D: TRBD1
size: .
CDR3: CASSSRDRNYGYTF
DNA: TGTGCCAGCAGCTCCCGGGACAGGAACTATGGCTACACCTTC

V: TRBV28
J: TRBJ1-1
D: .
size: few
CDR3: CASSPRKTANTEAFF
DNA: TGTGCCAGCAGTCCAAGAAAGACAGCAAACACTGAAGCTTTCTTT

V: TRBV30
J: TRBJ2-7
D: TRBD2
size: .
CDR3: CAWSVPSGSRGQYF
DNA: TGTGCCTGGAGTGTACCTAGCGGGAGCAGAGGGCAGTACTTC

V: TRBV11-2
J: TRBJ2-7
D: .
size: .
CDR3: CASSLVLGVTYEQYF
DNA: TGTGCCAGCAGCTTAGTTCTCGGAGTCACCTACGAGCAGTACTTC

V: TRBV10-3
J: TRBJ1-5
D: .
size: .
CDR3: CAISESDSKGNQPQHF
DNA: TGTGCCATCAGTGAGTCGGACTCTAAGGGCAATCAGCCCCAGCATTTT

V: TRBV11-2
J: TRBJ2-3
D: TRBD2
size: .
CDR3: CASSSQGTSGAFTQYF
DNA: TGTGCCAGCAGCTCCCAGGGGACTAGCGGGGCGTTTACGCAGTATTTT

V: TRBV7-2
J: TRBJ2-2
D: .
size: once
CDR3: CASSPPQGTVTGELFF
DNA: TGTGCCAGCAGCCCGCCCCAGGGCACAGTCACCGGGGAGCTGTTTTTT

V: TRBV2
J: TRBJ1-2
D: .
size: .
CDR3: CASSVVVATNYGYTF
DNA: TGTGCCAGCAGTGTAGTAGTGGCCACTAACTATGGCTACACCTTC

V: TRBV3-1/TRBV3-2
J: TRBJ2-7
D: TRBD1
size: .
CDR3: CASTETGGTYEQYF
DNA: TGTGCCAGCACCGAGACAGGGGGCACCTACGAGCAGTACTTC

V: TRBV6-5
J: TRBJ1-4
D: TRBD1
size: .
CDR3: CASSSRGLWNEKLFF
DNA: TGTGCCAGCAGCTCCAGGGGGCTTTGGAATGAAAAACTGTTTTTT

V: TRBV6-5
J: TRBJ2-7
D: TRBD2
size: once
CDR3: CASSFSGLARNYEQYF
DNA: TGTGCCAGCAGTTTCTCGGGACTAGCGAGAAATTACGAGCAGTACTTC

V: TRBV4-2
J: TRBJ1-2
D: .
size: .
CDR3: CASREGSHPNYGYTF
DNA: TGTGCCAGCAGGGAAGGTAGTCATCCTAACTATGGCTACACCTTC

V: TRBV7-9
J: TRBJ1-6
D: .
size: .
CDR3: CASQGYNSPLHF
DNA: TGTGCCAGCCAGGGGTATAATTCACCCCTCCACTTT

V: TRBV19
J: TRBJ1-5
D: .
size: once
CDR3: CASRKRGEGQPQHF
DNA: TGTGCCAGTAGGAAACGGGGGGAAGGGCAGCCCCAGCATTTT

V: TRBV6-2/TRBV6-3
J: TRBJ2-4
D: .
size: few
CDR3: CASSPTRPENIQYF
DNA: TGTGCCAGCAGTCCGACACGACCTGAGAACATTCAGTACTTC

V: TRBV15
J: TRBJ1-2
D: .
size: .
CDR3: CATSRRFELNYGYTF
DNA: TGTGCCACCAGCAGACGATTCGAACTAAACTATGGCTACACCTTC

V: TRBV29-1
J: TRBJ2-1
D: .
size: .
CDR3: CSVLGAPSSYNEQFF
DNA: TGCAGCGTTCTAGGAGCGCCGAGCTCCTACAATGAGCAGTTCTTC

V: TRBV7-2
J: TRBJ2-1
D: .
size: few
CDR3: CASSPLLYGEQFF
DNA: TGTGCCAGCAGCCCCCTCTTATACGGCGAGCAGTTCTTC

V: TRBV4-2
J: TRBJ1-2
D: TRBD1
size: .
CDR3: CASSQDRQGPGRYTF
DNA: TGTGCCAGCAGCCAAGACAGACAGGGTCCTGGTCGGTACACCTTC

V: TRBV7-2
J: TRBJ2-2
D: TRBD1
size: .
CDR3: CASSRDIYRGSTGELFF
DNA: TGTGCCAGCAGCCGTGATATATACAGGGGTTCCACCGGGGAGCTGTTTTTT

V: TRBV9
J: TRBJ2-3
D: TRBD2
size: .
CDR3: CASSEYSGRSTDTQYF
DNA: TGTGCCAGCAGCGAATATAGCGGGAGGAGCACAGATACGCAGTATTTT

V: TRBV23-1
J: TRBJ2-7
D: .
size: .
CDR3: CASSINKEGEQYF
DNA: TGCGCCAGCAGCATAAATAAGGAGGGCGAGCAGTACTTC

V: TRBV5-1
J: TRBJ1-2
D: TRBD1
size: .
CDR3: CASSLGPGQKGEYGYTF
DNA: TGCGCCAGCAGCTTGGGTCCGGGACAGAAGGGAGAATATGGCTACACCTTC

V: TRBV11-1
J: TRBJ2-7
D: TRBD2
size: few
CDR3: CASSLGTSRAYEQYF
DNA: TGTGCCAGCAGCTTGGGGACTAGCCGCGCCTACGAGCAGTACTTC

V: TRBV19
J: TRBJ2-3
D: .
size: .
CDR3: CASRYSGGTDTQYF
DNA: TGTGCCAGTAGATATTCGGGGGGCACAGATACGCAGTATTTT

V: TRBV7-8
J: TRBJ1-5
D: .
size: .
CDR3: CASSLGGGQPQHF
DNA: TGTGCCAGCAGCTTAGGTGGGGGACAGCCCCAGCATTTT

V: TRBV15
J: TRBJ2-5
D: .
size: .
CDR3: CATSRANSISGTQYF
DNA: TGTGCCACCAGCAGAGCCAATAGCATATCAGGGACCCAGTACTTC

V: TRBV19
J: TRBJ1-5
D: .
size: .
CDR3: CATNSVGRDYQPQHF
DNA: TGTGCCACGAATTCCGTTGGCAGGGACTATCAGCCCCAGCATTTT

V: TRBV5-1
J: TRBJ2-6
D: .
size: .
CDR3: CASSLGGTGANVLTF
DNA: TGCGCCAGCAGCTTGGGAGGGACGGGGGCCAACGTCCTGACTTTC

V: TRBV30
J: TRBJ2-5
D: .
size: .
CDR3: CAWSRTAGETQYF
DNA: TGTGCCTGGAGTCGGACAGCAGGGGAGACCCAGTACTTC

V: TRBV9
J: TRBJ2-6
D: TRBD1
size: .
CDR3: CASTKGGLSGANVLTF
DNA: TGTGCCAGCACGAAAGGGGGCCTCTCTGGGGCCAACGTCCTGACTTTC

V: TRBV2
J: TRBJ2-5
D: .
size: .
CDR3: CASSFIESGTQYF
DNA: TGTGCCAGCAGCTTCATAGAGTCCGGGACCCAGTACTTC

V: TRBV3-1/TRBV3-2
J: TRBJ1-2
D: .
size: .
CDR3: CASSPGPDSARGYTF
DNA: TGTGCCAGCAGCCCCGGACCGGACAGTGCCCGTGGCTACACCTTC

V: TRBV11-3
J: TRBJ1-1
D: .
size: .
CDR3: CASSLYRATEAFF
DNA: TGTGCCAGCAGCCTGTACAGGGCCACTGAAGCTTTCTTT

V: TRBV10-3
J: TRBJ2-5
D: .
size: .
CDR3: CAIKGGQETQYF
DNA: TGTGCCATCAAAGGGGGCCAAGAGACCCAGTACTTC

V: TRBV6-5
J: TRBJ2-1
D: TRBD1
size: .
CDR3: CASTRDSHSDEQFF
DNA: TGTGCCAGCACCCGGGACAGCCACTCAGATGAGCAGTTCTTC

V: TRBV2
J: TRBJ2-7
D: .
size: once
CDR3: CASMAPPAGADEQYF
DNA: TGTGCCAGCATGGCGCCTCCAGCAGGGGCGGACGAGCAGTACTTC

V: TRBV2
J: TRBJ2-3
D: TRBD2
size: .
CDR3: CASSALAGVIQYF
DNA: TGTGCCAGCAGCGCACTAGCGGGGGTGATTCAGTATTTT

V: TRBV19
J: TRBJ2-1
D: .
size: .
CDR3: CASSGLRGGAYNEQFF
DNA: TGTGCCAGTAGTGGCCTACGTGGTGGCGCCTACAATGAGCAGTTCTTC

V: TRBV20-1
J: TRBJ2-1
D: .
size: once
CDR3: CSLLRNEQFF
DNA: TGCAGCCTGCTACGTAATGAGCAGTTCTTC

V: TRBV7-2
J: TRBJ1-6
D: .
size: once
CDR3: CASSLRYRNNSPLHF
DNA: TGTGCCAGCAGCTTACGGTATCGGAATAATTCACCCCTCCACTTT

V: TRBV15
J: TRBJ1-5
D: .
size: .
CDR3: CATSIENSNQPQHF
DNA: TGTGCCACCAGCATCGAGAATAGCAATCAGCCCCAGCATTTT

V: TRBV20-1
J: TRBJ2-1
D: .
size: .
CDR3: CSASSPTTYNEQFF
DNA: TGCAGTGCTAGTAGCCCCACGACCTACAATGAGCAGTTCTTC

V: TRBV24-1
J: TRBJ2-3
D: .
size: .
CDR3: CATRPRDTHTDTQYF
DNA: TGTGCCACCAGACCCCGGGACACACACACAGATACGCAGTATTTT

V: TRBV27
J: TRBJ1-1
D: .
size: .
CDR3: CASSLGSGMVFLGTEAFF
DNA: TGTGCCAGCAGTTTAGGTAGCGGGATGGTCTTCCTGGGCACTGAAGCTTTCTTT

V: TRBV13
J: TRBJ2-3
D: TRBD2
size: .
CDR3: CASSAAGGLAGGRVTDTQYF
DNA: TGTGCCAGCAGCGCCGCAGGAGGATTAGCGGGAGGGAGGGTGACAGATACGCAGTATTTT

V: TRBV12-3/TRBV12-4
J: TRBJ2-2
D: .
size: .
CDR3: CASSLVDTGELFF
DNA: TGTGCCAGCAGTTTAGTGGACACCGGGGAGCTGTTTTTT